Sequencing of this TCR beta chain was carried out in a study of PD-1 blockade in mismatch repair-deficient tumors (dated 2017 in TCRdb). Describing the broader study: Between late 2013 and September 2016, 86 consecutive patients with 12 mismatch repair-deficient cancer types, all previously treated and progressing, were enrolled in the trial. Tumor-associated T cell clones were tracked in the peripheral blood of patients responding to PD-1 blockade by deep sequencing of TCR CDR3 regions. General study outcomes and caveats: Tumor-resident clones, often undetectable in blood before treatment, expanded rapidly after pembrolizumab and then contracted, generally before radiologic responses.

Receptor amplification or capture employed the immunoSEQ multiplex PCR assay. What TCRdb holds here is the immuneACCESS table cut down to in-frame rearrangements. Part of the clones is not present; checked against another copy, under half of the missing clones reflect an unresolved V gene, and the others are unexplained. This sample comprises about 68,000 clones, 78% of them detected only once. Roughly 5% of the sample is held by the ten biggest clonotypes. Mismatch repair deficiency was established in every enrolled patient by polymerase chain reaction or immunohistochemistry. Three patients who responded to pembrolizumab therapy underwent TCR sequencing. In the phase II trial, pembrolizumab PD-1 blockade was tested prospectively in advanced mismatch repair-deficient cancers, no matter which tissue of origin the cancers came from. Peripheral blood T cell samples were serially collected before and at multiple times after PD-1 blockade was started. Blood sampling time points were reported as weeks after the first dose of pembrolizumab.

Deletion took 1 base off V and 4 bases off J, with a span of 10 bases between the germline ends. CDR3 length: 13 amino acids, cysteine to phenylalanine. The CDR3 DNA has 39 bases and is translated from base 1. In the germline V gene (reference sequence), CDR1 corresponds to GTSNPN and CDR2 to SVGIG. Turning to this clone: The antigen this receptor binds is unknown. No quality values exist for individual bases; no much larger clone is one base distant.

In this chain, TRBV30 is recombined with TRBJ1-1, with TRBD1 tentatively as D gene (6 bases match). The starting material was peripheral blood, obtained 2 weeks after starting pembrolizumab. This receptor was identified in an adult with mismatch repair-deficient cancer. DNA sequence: TGTGCCTGGAGTGACAGGGACGCCACTGAAGCTTTCTTT. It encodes CAWSDRDATEAFF.